This T cell receptor (beta chain) emerged from a study of T-cell memory formation after mild COVID-19. Turning to the study itself: TCR clusters were largely donor specific. Regarding the study as a whole: Contracting clones, day 15 to 85, had balanced CD4/CD8, and later expanders favored CD4+. The appearance of some responding clones in pre-infection memory suggested that cross-reactive memory joined.

Comments on this clonotype: Its antigen is not known.

The CDR3 consists of 15 residues. CDR1 is SGHTA, CDR2 FQGTGA, per germline. The ends lost 5 bases at V and 4 bases at J; junction bases unmatched: 7. TCRdb reprocessed the 5' RACE reads with MiXCR, giving one entry per CDR3 protein. The table shows 400,000 to 500,000 distinct CDR3 sequences, with roughly 20% occurring only once. The V call is TRBV7-3, the J call TRBJ1-2; 10 nucleotides line up with TRBD1. The specimen was PBMCs or a T cell subset sorted from them (not recorded which). The source of this sequence is an adult woman who had mild COVID-19 (a few samples of this study predate the infection). Cell type and time point are not known. As DNA, the CDR3 is TGTGCCAGCAGCCAAGGACAGGGGGATATCTATGGCTACACCTTC. Translation: CASSQGQGDIYGYTF.